Each of the 10 T cell receptor beta chains below was sequenced from the same sample in a study of blood T cell repertoires in COVID-19. Profiled with immunoSEQ multiplex PCR; TCRdb holds only in-frame clones, not every one. Among about 68,000 clones listed, around 90% were seen once. Input material: peripheral blood. The receptor set was obtained from a human donor in a cohort sampled during active COVID-19.

The chain links TRBV5-8 to TRBJ2-5; D remains ambiguous. Germline assignment: CDR1 SGHTS and CDR2 YDEGEE. This CDR3 spans 14 amino acids. Trimming removed 0 bases at V and 1 base at J, with 7 bases between. CDR3 protein: CASSLGAGQETQYF. In DNA form, the CDR3 reads TGTGCCAGCAGCTTGGGCGCCGGCCAAGAGACCCAGTACTTC.

The J gene is TRBJ1-6, the V gene TRBV7-2; 10 positions match TRBD1. Trimming at V came to 1 base and at J to 9 bases, leaving 3 bases not matched to a gene. There are 15 residues in the CDR3. Per germline, CDR1 SGHTA and CDR2 FQGNSA. CDR3 region: CASSLGDRGGSPLHF. CDR3 in DNA: TGTGCCAGCAGCTTAGGGGACAGGGGTGGTTCACCCCTCCACTTT.

In its sample, this clone was seen once. This chain uses TRBV5-1 with TRBJ2-5, with 9 bases aligning to TRBD1. Germline CDR1 and CDR2: SGHRS and YFSETQ. CDR3 length: 14 residues. J lost 5 bases, V lost 4 bases, and 6 bases had no gene match. DNA of the CDR3: TGCGCCAGCAGCGCGGGACAGGGATGGGAGACCCAGTACTTC. Translated: CASSAGQGWETQYF. The full variable domain, its missing parts supplied by reference TRBV5-1 and TRBJ2-5, is KAGVTQTPRYLIKTRGQQVTLSCSPISGHRSVSWYQQTPGQGLQFLFEYFSETQRNKGNFPGRFSGRQFSNSRSEMNVSTLELGDSALYLCASSAGQGWETQYFGPGTRLLVL.

V is TRBV11-2 and J is TRBJ2-7; D is undetermined. V was trimmed by 1 base and J by 7 bases, leaving 17 bases between them. CDR3 length equals 15 residues. The V gene's germline CDR1 is SGHAT and CDR2 FQNNGV. The CDR3 coding sequence is TGTGCCAGCAGCTTAGTTCTAGGCAGACTCCAAGAGCAGTACTTC. It yields the protein CASSLVLGRLQEQYF.

V usage is TRBV18 and J usage is TRBJ1-1; TRBD1 matches at 8 bases. This CDR3 contains 12 residues. With 3 bases clipped from V and 11 bases from J, the junction kept 5 bases outside the gene matches. Germline values: CDR1 KGHSH, CDR2 LQKENI. CDR3 sequence (DNA): TGTGCCAGCTCACCCCAGACAGGGGAGGCTTTCTTT. Encoded protein: CASSPQTGEAFF.

The V and J genes are TRBV10-1 and TRBJ2-3; 9 bases align to TRBD2. The CDR3 is 16 residues long. Germline V gene lookup returns CDR1 WNHNN and CDR2 SYGVQD (reference sequence). J gave up 2 bases and V 2 bases, and 5 bases lay outside the gene matches. Written as DNA, the CDR3 is TGCGCCAGCAGTGAGAAGCGGGGGGACTCCACAGATACGCAGTATTTT. It codes for CASSEKRGDSTDTQYF.

The chain links TRBV6-5 to TRBJ2-5; 8 bases are shared with TRBD1. Germline loops: CDR1 MNHEY, CDR2 SVGAGI. V shed 5 bases, J shed 4 bases, and the junction held 9 bases outside the gene matches. The CDR3 length is 15 residues. DNA of the CDR3: TGTGCCAGCAGTCCCAGAGACAGGGGAGGAGAGACCCAGTACTTC. Amino acid sequence: CASSPRDRGGETQYF.

The chain employs TRBV29-1 and TRBJ2-1; tentative D call: TRBD1 (5 bases). CDR1 SQVTM and CDR2 ANQGSEA come from the germline V gene. V was pared by 5 bases and J by 4 bases, with 9 bases between. The CDR3 has 12 amino acids. The CDR3 coding sequence is TGCAGCGTTAAAAGGGGTTACAATGAGCAGTTCTTC. It codes for CSVKRGYNEQFF.

The chain has TRBV10-3 and TRBJ1-2; TRBD1 might be the D (5 bases). This CDR3 is built from 14 residues. Trimming took 3 bases from V and 0 from J, leaving 8 bases between them. Germline V gene sequence: CDR1 ENHRY, CDR2 SYGVKD. For the CDR3, the DNA is TGTGCCATCAGTGATAAGACAGCTAACTATGGCTACACCTTC. Translation gives CAISDKTANYGYTF.

This rearrangement joins TRBV10-3 to TRBJ2-5; maybe TRBD1 (6 bases). This CDR3 has 12 amino acids. V lost 6 bases and J 2 bases, leaving 7 bases between the germline ends. In germline, CDR1 is ENHRY, CDR2 SYGVKD. CDR3 coding DNA: TGTGCCATCAGGGACAGTCAAGAGACCCAGTACTTC. This encodes CAIRDSQETQYF.